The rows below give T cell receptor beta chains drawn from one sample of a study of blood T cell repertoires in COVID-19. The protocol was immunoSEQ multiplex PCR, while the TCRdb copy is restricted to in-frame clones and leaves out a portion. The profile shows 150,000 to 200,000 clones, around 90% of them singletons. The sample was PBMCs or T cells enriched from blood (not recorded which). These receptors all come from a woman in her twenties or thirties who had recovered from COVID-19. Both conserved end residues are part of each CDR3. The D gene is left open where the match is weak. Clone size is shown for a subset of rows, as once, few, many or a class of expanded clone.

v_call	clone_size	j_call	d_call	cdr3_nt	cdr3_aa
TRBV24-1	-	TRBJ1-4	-	TGTGCCACCAGTGATTCCCTCGACAGAGATAAAGAAAAACTGTTTTTT	CATSDSLDRDKEKLFF
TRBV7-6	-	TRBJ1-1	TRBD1	TGTGCCAGCAGCTCGGGACAGGGAGGAGTGGACACTGAAGCTTTCTTT	CASSSGQGGVDTEAFF
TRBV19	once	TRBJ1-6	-	TGTGCCAGTAGGTCTACCGTGACAGAGCTTACTGTCCATTCACCCCTCCACTTT	CASRSTVTELTVHSPLHF
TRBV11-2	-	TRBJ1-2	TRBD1	TGTGCCAGCAGCAAAGACAGGGGGCGTGGCTACACCTTC	CASSKDRGRGYTF
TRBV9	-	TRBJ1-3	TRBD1	TGTGCCAGCAGCGGAGGACAGGGAGGAAACACCATATATTTT	CASSGGQGGNTIYF
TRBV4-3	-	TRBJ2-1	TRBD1	TGCGCCAGCAGCCGCAGCCGGGACAGGGGCAATGAGCAGTTCTTC	CASSRSRDRGNEQFF
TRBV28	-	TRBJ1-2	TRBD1	TGTGCCAGCAGTTGGACAGGGGGAAACTATGGCTACACCTTC	CASSWTGGNYGYTF
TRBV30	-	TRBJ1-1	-	TGTGCCTGGAGTGTCAAAGGAGGCCGGGTTGAAGCTTTCTTT	CAWSVKGGRVEAFF
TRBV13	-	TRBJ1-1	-	TGTGCCAGCAGCTTAGGCCACGGGAACACTGAAGCTTTCTTT	CASSLGHGNTEAFF
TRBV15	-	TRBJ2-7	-	TGTGCCACCAGCAGAGAATTAGTCTACGAGCAGTACTTC	CATSRELVYEQYF
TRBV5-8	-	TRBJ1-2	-	TGTGCCAGCAGCGCCAGTCGGAGGACGGTGGGCGTGGGTGGCTACACCTTC	CASSASRRTVGVGGYTF
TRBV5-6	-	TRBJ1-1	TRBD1	TGTGCCAGCAGCTCCTTCAGGGGGAGGTCTGAAGCTTTCTTT	CASSSFRGRSEAFF
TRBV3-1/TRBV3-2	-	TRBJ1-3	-	TGTGCCAGCAGCCAAGCGGGAAACACCATATATTTT	CASSQAGNTIYF
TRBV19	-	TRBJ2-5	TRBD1	TGTGCCAGTAGGGACAGGGGGGGTCAAGAGACCCAGTACTTC	CASRDRGGQETQYF
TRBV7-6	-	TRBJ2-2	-	TGTGCCAGCAGCCCAATTGGGGACTCCAACACCGGGGAGCTGTTTTTT	CASSPIGDSNTGELFF
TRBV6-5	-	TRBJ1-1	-	TGTGCCAGCCACTACACGAACCAAAGAGGGATGGCTTTCTTT	CASHYTNQRGMAFF
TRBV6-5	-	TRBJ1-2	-	TGTGCCAGCACTACAGCTAACTATGGCTACACCTTC	CASTTANYGYTF
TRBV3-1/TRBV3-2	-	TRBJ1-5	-	TGTGCCAGCAGCCAAGATGAGGTGGGTGGGCCCCAGCATTTT	CASSQDEVGGPQHF
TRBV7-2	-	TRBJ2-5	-	TGTGCCAGCAGAGTGGGGGGGGCGAGACAAGAGACCCAGTACTTC	CASRVGGARQETQYF
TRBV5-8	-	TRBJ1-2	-	TGTGCCAGCAGCTTGTCAGTCAGGGGCTATGGCTACACCTTC	CASSLSVRGYGYTF
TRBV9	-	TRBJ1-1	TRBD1	TGTGCCAGCAGCGCGCTACCGGGACAGAGTGGCGCTGAAGCTTTCTTT	CASSALPGQSGAEAFF
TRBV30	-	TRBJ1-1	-	TGTGCCTGGAGCGGCGGGCGGGGCACTGAAGCTTTCTTT	CAWSGGRGTEAFF
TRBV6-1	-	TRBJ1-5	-	TGTGCCAGCAGTGAGCGGAGGGATCAGCCCCAGCATTTT	CASSERRDQPQHF
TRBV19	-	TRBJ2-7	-	TGTGCCAGTAGTCCAAGACAGAAGTACGAGCAGTACTTC	CASSPRQKYEQYF
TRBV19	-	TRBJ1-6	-	TGTGCCAGTAGTATCGACCGGGATGAGAACTCGCCCCTCCACTTT	CASSIDRDENSPLHF
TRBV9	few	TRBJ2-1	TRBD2	TGTGCCAGCAGTGAAAGCGGGATTTCCTACAATGAGCAGTTCTTC	CASSESGISYNEQFF
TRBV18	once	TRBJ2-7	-	TGTGCCAGCTCACTGTTTGTCGGTGACAGCTCCGACGAGCAGTACTTC	CASSLFVGDSSDEQYF
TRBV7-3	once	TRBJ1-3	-	TGTGCCAGCAGCTTAAGGCCCCAGGGATATGGAAACACCATATATTTT	CASSLRPQGYGNTIYF
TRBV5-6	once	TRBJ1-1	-	TGTGCCAGCAGCCCCTTAGGGGTGAGAGCTTTCTTT	CASSPLGVRAFF
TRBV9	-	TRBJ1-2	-	TGTGCCAGCAGCCCCCCGACGGGGGGCTATGGCTACACCTTC	CASSPPTGGYGYTF
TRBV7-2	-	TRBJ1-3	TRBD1	TGTGCCAGCAGCTTACCAACGACACAGGGGACAAGCTCTGGAAACACCATATATTTT	CASSLPTTQGTSSGNTIYF
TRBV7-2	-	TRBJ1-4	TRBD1	TGTGCCAGCAGCTGGCGAGGGACAGGGAGGAGTGAAAAACTGTTTTTT	CASSWRGTGRSEKLFF
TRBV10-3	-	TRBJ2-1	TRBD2	TGTGCCATCAGTCCCGGGACTAGCGGGAGGGCCGGGGCTGAGCAGTTCTTC	CAISPGTSGRAGAEQFF
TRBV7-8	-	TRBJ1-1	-	TGTGCCAGCAGCTTAGCAGTGGGGGGGAACACTGAAGCTTTCTTT	CASSLAVGGNTEAFF
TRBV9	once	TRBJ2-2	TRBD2	TGTGCCAGCAGCGTTGGCGGGGGGGCGAACACCGGGGAGCTGTTTTTT	CASSVGGGANTGELFF
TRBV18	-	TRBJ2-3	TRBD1	TGTGCCAGCTCTCCAGACAGGGGCCTCACAGATACGCAGTATTTT	CASSPDRGLTDTQYF
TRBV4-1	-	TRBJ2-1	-	TGCGCCAGCAGCCAAGGGCGGGGTGACAATGAGCAGTTCTTC	CASSQGRGDNEQFF
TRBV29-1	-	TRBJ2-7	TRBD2	TGCAGCGTTGAGACTAGCGGGACCTACGAGCAGTACTTC	CSVETSGTYEQYF
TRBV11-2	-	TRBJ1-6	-	TGTGCCAGCAGCTTATTGAGGCAGGGTTATAATTCACCCCTCCACTTT	CASSLLRQGYNSPLHF
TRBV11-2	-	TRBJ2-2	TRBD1	TGTGCCAGCAGCTTAACCGGGACAGGGGGCTTCGGGGAGCTGTTTTTT	CASSLTGTGGFGELFF
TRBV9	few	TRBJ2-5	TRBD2	TGTGCCAGCAGCGTAGGTCTAGCGGGAGGAAAAGAGACCCAGTACTTC	CASSVGLAGGKETQYF
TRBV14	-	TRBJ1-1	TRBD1	TGTGCCAGCAGCCTGACAGGGGCGTGGACTGAAGCTTTCTTT	CASSLTGAWTEAFF
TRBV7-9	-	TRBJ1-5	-	TGTGCCAGCAGCCCAGAACAGGGTTTACAGCCCCAGCATTTT	CASSPEQGLQPQHF
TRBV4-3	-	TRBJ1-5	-	TGCGCCAGCAGCCAAGAGTGGGGGGGCGATCAGCCCCAGCATTTT	CASSQEWGGDQPQHF
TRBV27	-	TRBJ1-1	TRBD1	TGTGCCAGCAGTTTTAGGGAGCTGGGGACAGGGGGGACTGAAGCTTTCTTT	CASSFRELGTGGTEAFF
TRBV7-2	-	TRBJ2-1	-	TGTGCCAGCAGTCCTAACGGGGGGCCGAACAATGAGCAGTTCTTC	CASSPNGGPNNEQFF
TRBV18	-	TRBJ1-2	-	TGTGCCAGCTCACCATACGGGGGGAACTTTAACTATGGCTACACCTTC	CASSPYGGNFNYGYTF
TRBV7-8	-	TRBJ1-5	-	TGTGCCAGCAGCTTAGAAGGGAGGGGCTTTTCTCATCAGCCCCAGCATTTT	CASSLEGRGFSHQPQHF
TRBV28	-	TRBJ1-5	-	TGTGCCAGCGGCCTCAGCGAAGGAGGCGGCAATCAGCCCCAGCATTTT	CASGLSEGGGNQPQHF
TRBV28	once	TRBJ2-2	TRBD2	TGTGCCAGTAAACTAGCGGGAGTTACCGGGGAGCTGTTTTTT	CASKLAGVTGELFF